These T cell receptor beta chains were read from a single sample in a study of T cells in Graves' hyperthyroidism and ophthalmopathy. TCRdb itself ran the multiplex PCR reads through MiXCR, one entry per CDR3 protein. The sample holds roughly 700,000 distinct CDR3 sequences; 35% are singletons and the top ten take around 29%. Material for sequencing was blood. These receptors came from a woman aged 40 to 55 with Graves' hyperthyroidism. CDR3s include the opening cysteine and the closing phenylalanine or tryptophan. A D gene is named only where the DNA matches it firmly. Clone sizes are given selectively: once, few, many, or a class where the clone is expanded.

clone size: .; V gene: TRBV7-9; J gene: TRBJ2-7; D gene: .; CDR3 DNA: TGTGCCAGCACCCCCACCGGGCTGAGGAACGAGCAGTACTTC; CDR3 protein: CASTPTGLRNEQYF
clone size: .; V gene: TRBV25-1; J gene: TRBJ2-5; D gene: TRBD1; CDR3 DNA: TGTGCCAGCAGTGATCCACGGAAAGACAGGGAAGAGACCCAGTACTTC; CDR3 protein: CASSDPRKDREETQYF
clone size: .; V gene: TRBV10-3; J gene: TRBJ1-6; D gene: TRBD1; CDR3 DNA: TGTGCCATCAGCCAAGCGACAGGGAGGGATTCACCCCTCCACTTT; CDR3 protein: CAISQATGRDSPLHF
clone size: many; V gene: TRBV29-1; J gene: TRBJ1-5; D gene: .; CDR3 DNA: TGCAGCGCCTCCGGGGGGATCCGGGGTCAGCCCCAGCATTTT; CDR3 protein: CSASGGIRGQPQHF
clone size: .; V gene: TRBV2; J gene: TRBJ1-1; D gene: .; CDR3 DNA: TGTGCCAGCAGAAAGAGGTGGGACACTGAAGCTTTCTTT; CDR3 protein: CASRKRWDTEAFF
clone size: many; V gene: TRBV25-1; J gene: TRBJ2-6; D gene: .; CDR3 DNA: TGTGCCAGCAGTGAACTTGGGGGGGGCCCTGGGGCCAACGTCCTGACTTTC; CDR3 protein: CASSELGGGPGANVLTF
clone size: .; V gene: TRBV5-1; J gene: TRBJ2-7; D gene: TRBD1; CDR3 DNA: TGCGCCAGCAGCCAGGACAGGGCGGAGACCTACGAGCAGTACTTC; CDR3 protein: CASSQDRAETYEQYF
clone size: many; V gene: TRBV5-5; J gene: TRBJ1-6; D gene: .; CDR3 DNA: TGTGCCAGCAGCTTGGACGTTAGCAGGAGGGGGTATTCACCCCTCCACTTT; CDR3 protein: CASSLDVSRRGYSPLHF
clone size: few; V gene: TRBV13; J gene: TRBJ2-2; D gene: .; CDR3 DNA: TGTGCCAGCAGCTTTAACCGGGGGAACACCGGGGAGCTGTTTTTT; CDR3 protein: CASSFNRGNTGELFF
clone size: .; V gene: TRBV12-3/TRBV12-4; J gene: TRBJ1-3; D gene: .; CDR3 DNA: TGTGCCAGCAGTCCCGGGACCATAGGCTCTGGAAACACCATATATTTT; CDR3 protein: CASSPGTIGSGNTIYF
clone size: few; V gene: TRBV12-3/TRBV12-4; J gene: TRBJ1-5; D gene: .; CDR3 DNA: TGTGCCAGCAGTCCCGCTCAGGGTTATAGCAATCAGCCCCAGCATTTT; CDR3 protein: CASSPAQGYSNQPQHF
clone size: many; V gene: TRBV3-1; J gene: TRBJ2-5; D gene: .; CDR3 DNA: TGTGCCAGCAGCTCCACTCAGACCCAGTACTTC; CDR3 protein: CASSSTQTQYF
clone size: .; V gene: TRBV12-3/TRBV12-4; J gene: TRBJ2-5; D gene: TRBD1; CDR3 DNA: TGTGCCAGCAGTCGAAGACAGGGACAAGAGACCCAGTACTTC; CDR3 protein: CASSRRQGQETQYF
clone size: many; V gene: TRBV12-3/TRBV12-4; J gene: TRBJ1-4; D gene: .; CDR3 DNA: TGTGCCAGCAGTTTTCGGTACGGCCGAGATGAAAAACTGTTTTTT; CDR3 protein: CASSFRYGRDEKLFF
clone size: .; V gene: TRBV20-1; J gene: TRBJ2-1; D gene: .; CDR3 DNA: TGCAGTGCCACTCTAGGGCCCGAGCAGTTCTTC; CDR3 protein: CSATLGPEQFF
clone size: .; V gene: TRBV28; J gene: TRBJ2-7; D gene: .; CDR3 DNA: TGTGCCAGCGGCCCTAGGGCGACCCCTTCCTACGAGCAGTACTTC; CDR3 protein: CASGPRATPSYEQYF
clone size: few; V gene: TRBV29-1; J gene: TRBJ1-1; D gene: .; CDR3 DNA: TGCAGCGTTGTGACAGGCCACACTGAAGCTTTCTTT; CDR3 protein: CSVVTGHTEAFF
clone size: .; V gene: TRBV10-3; J gene: TRBJ2-7; D gene: .; CDR3 DNA: TGTGCCACCAGCGGACGAGATAAGAACGAGCAGTACTTC; CDR3 protein: CATSGRDKNEQYF
clone size: .; V gene: TRBV9; J gene: TRBJ2-5; D gene: .; CDR3 DNA: TGTGCCAGCAGTCGGCGGGGCCCGTACCAAGAGACCCAGTACTTC; CDR3 protein: CASSRRGPYQETQYF
clone size: few; V gene: TRBV20-1; J gene: TRBJ1-2; D gene: .; CDR3 DNA: TGCAGTGCTAGATACTCAGGGGATGGGGACTATGGCTACACCTTC; CDR3 protein: CSARYSGDGDYGYTF
clone size: many; V gene: TRBV4-3; J gene: TRBJ1-5; D gene: .; CDR3 DNA: TGCGCCAGCAGCCAAGTGCGGGACACTAATCAGCCCCAGCATTTT; CDR3 protein: CASSQVRDTNQPQHF
clone size: .; V gene: TRBV6-5; J gene: TRBJ1-1; D gene: TRBD1; CDR3 DNA: TGTGCCAGCAGGGACCGGGACAGGGGGCCGAACACTGAAGCTTTCTTT; CDR3 protein: CASRDRDRGPNTEAFF
clone size: many; V gene: TRBV7-9; J gene: TRBJ1-2; D gene: .; CDR3 DNA: TGTGCCAGCAGCCCCACAGGTGGAGCTAACTATGGCTACACCTTC; CDR3 protein: CASSPTGGANYGYTF
clone size: few; V gene: TRBV11-2; J gene: TRBJ1-1; D gene: TRBD1; CDR3 DNA: TGTGCCAGCAGCGGGACAGTTGAAGCTTTCTTT; CDR3 protein: CASSGTVEAFF
clone size: few; V gene: TRBV20-1; J gene: TRBJ2-2; D gene: .; CDR3 DNA: TGCAGTGCTAGATTGGTCGGGAGAGCGAACACCGGGGAGCTGTTTTTT; CDR3 protein: CSARLVGRANTGELFF
clone size: few; V gene: TRBV25-1; J gene: TRBJ2-4; D gene: TRBD1; CDR3 DNA: TGTGCCAGCAGTGAATGGCTAGGGGGCGCGACCAAAAACATTCAGTACTTC; CDR3 protein: CASSEWLGGATKNIQYF
clone size: .; V gene: TRBV7-9; J gene: TRBJ1-4; D gene: .; CDR3 DNA: TGTGCCAGCAGACTTCTGCGGGGGTACGACGAAAAACTGTTTTTT; CDR3 protein: CASRLLRGYDEKLFF
clone size: .; V gene: TRBV11-1; J gene: TRBJ2-5; D gene: TRBD2; CDR3 DNA: TGTGCTAGAGAACCACGGGGGGGCCTAAAGACCCAGTACTTC; CDR3 protein: CAREPRGGLKTQYF
clone size: .; V gene: TRBV2; J gene: TRBJ1-6; D gene: TRBD1; CDR3 DNA: TGTGCCAGCAGGACAGGGGGCATCTCACCCCTCCACTTT; CDR3 protein: CASRTGGISPLHF
clone size: .; V gene: TRBV6-1; J gene: TRBJ1-2; D gene: .; CDR3 DNA: TGTGCCAGCAGTCCACTTCGGACCATCTATGGCTACACCTTC; CDR3 protein: CASSPLRTIYGYTF
clone size: .; V gene: TRBV20-1; J gene: TRBJ2-1; D gene: TRBD2; CDR3 DNA: TGCAGTGTAGCGGGATACAATGAGCAGTTCTTC; CDR3 protein: CSVAGYNEQFF
clone size: many; V gene: TRBV5-8; J gene: TRBJ1-1; D gene: .; CDR3 DNA: TGTGCCAGCAGCTTTGGAGTGGCTGAAGCTTTCTTT; CDR3 protein: CASSFGVAEAFF
clone size: .; V gene: TRBV12-3/TRBV12-4; J gene: TRBJ1-4; D gene: .; CDR3 DNA: TGTGCCAGCAGTCCAGGGGATTCCCCCTTT; CDR3 protein: CASSPGDSPF
clone size: .; V gene: TRBV19; J gene: TRBJ1-6; D gene: .; CDR3 DNA: TGTGCCAGTAGTGCAGGGGTGTCCTATAATTCACCCCTCCACTTT; CDR3 protein: CASSAGVSYNSPLHF
clone size: once; V gene: TRBV10-3; J gene: TRBJ2-3; D gene: .; CDR3 DNA: TGTGCCATCAGTGAGTCCTTGGAGGGACGTACTAGCACAGATACGCAGTATTTT; CDR3 protein: CAISESLEGRTSTDTQYF
clone size: many; V gene: TRBV7-9; J gene: TRBJ2-5; D gene: TRBD1; CDR3 DNA: TGTGCCAGCAGCTCCCAGGACAGGATGGAAGGGACCCAGTACTTC; CDR3 protein: CASSSQDRMEGTQYF
clone size: many; V gene: TRBV11-2; J gene: TRBJ1-2; D gene: .; CDR3 DNA: TGTGCCAGCAGCCGGGATCCTTGGGGCTACACCTTC; CDR3 protein: CASSRDPWGYTF
clone size: many; V gene: TRBV7-2; J gene: TRBJ1-1; D gene: .; CDR3 DNA: TGTGCCAGCAGCCCTGGGCGGGGGGCGCGGACTGAAGCTTTCTTT; CDR3 protein: CASSPGRGARTEAFF
clone size: few; V gene: TRBV6-5; J gene: TRBJ1-2; D gene: .; CDR3 DNA: TGTGCCAGCAGTTACTCGACAATCAACTATGGCTACACCTTC; CDR3 protein: CASSYSTINYGYTF
clone size: many; V gene: TRBV7-2; J gene: TRBJ1-6; D gene: TRBD1; CDR3 DNA: TGTGCCAGCAGCAGCAGACAGGGAATTACTTCACCCCTCCACTTT; CDR3 protein: CASSSRQGITSPLHF
clone size: many; V gene: TRBV10-2; J gene: TRBJ1-1; D gene: .; CDR3 DNA: TGCGCCAGCATGCTACAGGGCGGCACTGAAGCTTTCTTT; CDR3 protein: CASMLQGGTEAFF
clone size: .; V gene: TRBV20-1; J gene: TRBJ2-7; D gene: TRBD2; CDR3 DNA: TGCAGTGCTAGTGGCGTTGTAGCGGGAGGGCCAGGGGAGCAGTACTTC; CDR3 protein: CSASGVVAGGPGEQYF